This entry is about one T cell receptor (beta chain). The data originate from a study of cytomegalovirus exposure and HLA in healthy donors. The PCR had 60 Vbeta and 13 Jbeta primers. Using immunoSEQ multiplex PCR, the repertoire was profiled, and TCRdb retains in-frame clones only, with some absent. Here the sample spans tens of thousands of clones, over 70% being singletons. Germline CDR1 reads SEHNR; CDR2 reads FQNEAQ (reference sequence). V lost 5 bases, J lost 2 bases, and 7 bases stayed unmatched. This CDR3 contains 15 residues. The TCR sequence derives from a man aged 30 to 39 in good health and CMV-seronegative. Sequencing input: PBMCs. The V and J genes are TRBV7-9 and TRBJ2-7; 9 nucleotides match TRBD1. CDR3 nucleotides: TGTGCCAGCAGCCCGCAAGGGACAGGGACCTACGAGCAGTACTTC. It yields the protein CASSPQGTGTYEQYF.